The clone carrying this T cell receptor (beta chain) has just a few counts. The antigen is undetermined. The source of the sample is a study of T-cell reconstitution after alpha-beta-depleted transplantation in children. Unique molecular identifiers tagged the TCRbeta library. A single record per CDR3 protein comes from TCRdb applying MiXCR to the PCR reads. The profile shows 700,000 to 950,000 distinct CDR3 sequences, 16% of them singletons. Findings and limits, study-wide: Hyperexpanded clones declined; after one year, newly produced T cells mostly supplied diversity. Several hundred expanded graft clones reportedly gave rise to the alpha-beta T cells present about two months after transplant. After transplant, high TCRbeta diversity at day 60 in some patients arose from surviving recipient T cells and thymic progenitors.

The CDR3 sequence is 15 residues long. Germline CDR1 is DFQATT and CDR2 is SNEGSKA (reference sequence). The V end was cut by 1 base, the J end by 5 bases, with 17 bases between. The rearrangement links TRBV20-1 to TRBJ2-5; possible D gene TRBD1, 6 bases. The source was PBMCs, mostly from graft donor cells, collected 360 days after TCRalphabeta/CD19-depleted stem cell transplant. This TCR came from a male patient younger than 18 who had a stem cell transplant for acute lymphoblastic leukemia, so the T cells may come from the graft donor. In nucleotides, the CDR3 is TGCAGTGCTAGAGCCTCTGGGGGCCGATCCGAGACCCAGTACTTC. This translates into CSARASGGRSETQYF.